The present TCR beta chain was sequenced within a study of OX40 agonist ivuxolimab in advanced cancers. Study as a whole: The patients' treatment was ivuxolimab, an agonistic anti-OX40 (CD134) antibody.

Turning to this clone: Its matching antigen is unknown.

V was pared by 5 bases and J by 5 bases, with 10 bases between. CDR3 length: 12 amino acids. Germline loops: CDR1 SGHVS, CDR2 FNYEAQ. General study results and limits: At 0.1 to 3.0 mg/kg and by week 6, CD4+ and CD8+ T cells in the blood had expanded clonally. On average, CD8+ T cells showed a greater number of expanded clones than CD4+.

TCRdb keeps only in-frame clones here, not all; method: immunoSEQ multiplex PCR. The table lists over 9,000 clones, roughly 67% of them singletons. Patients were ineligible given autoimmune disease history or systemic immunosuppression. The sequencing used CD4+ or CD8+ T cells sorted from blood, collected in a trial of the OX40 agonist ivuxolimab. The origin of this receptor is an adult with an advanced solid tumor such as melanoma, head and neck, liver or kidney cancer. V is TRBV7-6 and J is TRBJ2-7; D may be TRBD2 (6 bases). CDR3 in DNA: TGTGCCAGCAGCACGGGGGTCCACGAGCAGTACTTC. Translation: CASSTGVHEQYF.